This paragraph covers one TCR beta chain sequence. Authors' methods: Estimates of nucleated cell counts were drawn from the amplification of reference gene primers. The data were produced by immunoSEQ multiplex PCR, yet TCRdb's version contains in-frame clones alone and is incomplete. The DNA gave D and trimming, while V, J and clone size come from that table. The table has roughly 100,000 clones, approximately 77% seen once. There are 12 residues in the CDR3. The ends were cut back, 1 base at V and 10 bases at J, with 8 bases in the middle. Germline V lookup: CDR1 SEHNR, CDR2 FQNEAQ (reference sequence). This sample was taken from a study of blood T cell repertoires in COVID-19. The overall study: Samples taken during acute and convalescent COVID-19 were collected in the United States, Italy and Spain. From T cells, B-cell-depleted T cells, or PBMCs came the material, which was cDNA or gDNA.

Material for sequencing was peripheral blood. The chain employs TRBV7-9 and TRBJ2-1; TRBD1 might be the D (6 bases). The receptor's source is a woman over 75 with acute or convalescent COVID-19. CDR3 sequence (DNA): TGTGCCAGCAGCTTAGAGGGGGAGGAGCAGTTCTTC. It is translated as CASSLEGEEQFF.